The rows below give T cell receptor beta chains drawn from one sample of a study of T cell changes during pregnancy in multiple sclerosis. The assay was immunoSEQ multiplex PCR, and TCRdb's table has in-frame clones only and misses some. The sample lists under 85,000 clones; approximately 94% were seen once. Sequences were derived from peripheral blood, sampled in the third trimester of pregnancy. The receptors were gathered from a female donor with multiple sclerosis, enrolled in a pregnancy study. The CDR3 runs from the conserved cysteine through the conserved F or W. The D gene is left open where the match is weak. Size is omitted from some rows. Given values are once, few, many or a class for expanded clones.

clone size: NA; J gene: TRBJ1-1; V gene: TRBV4-3; CDR3 length: 15; D gene: NA; CDR3 protein: CASSQAVEMNTEAFF; CDR3 DNA: TGCGCCAGCAGCCAAGCGGTGGAGATGAACACTGAAGCTTTCTTT
clone size: NA; J gene: TRBJ2-1; V gene: TRBV11-3; CDR3 length: 16; D gene: TRBD2; CDR3 protein: CASSPTASGGNHEQFF; CDR3 DNA: TGTGCCAGCAGCCCCACGGCGAGCGGGGGGAATCATGAGCAGTTCTTC
clone size: NA; J gene: TRBJ2-7; V gene: TRBV5-6; CDR3 length: 14; D gene: TRBD2; CDR3 protein: CASRGGGAHYEQYF; CDR3 DNA: TGTGCCAGCAGGGGGGGAGGGGCACACTACGAGCAGTACTTC
clone size: NA; J gene: TRBJ1-6; V gene: TRBV6-5; CDR3 length: 16; D gene: TRBD1; CDR3 protein: CASSYSKAGGNSPLHF; CDR3 DNA: TGTGCCAGCAGTTACTCGAAGGCAGGGGGTAATTCACCCCTCCACTTT
clone size: NA; J gene: TRBJ1-1; V gene: TRBV27; CDR3 length: 14; D gene: TRBD1; CDR3 protein: CASLQGAGRAEAFF; CDR3 DNA: TGTGCCAGCCTTCAGGGGGCCGGGCGCGCTGAAGCTTTCTTT
clone size: NA; J gene: TRBJ1-2; V gene: TRBV5-8; CDR3 length: 14; D gene: TRBD1; CDR3 protein: CASSSGQGSYGYTF; CDR3 DNA: TGTGCCAGCAGCTCAGGACAGGGGAGCTATGGCTACACCTTC
clone size: NA; J gene: TRBJ2-7; V gene: TRBV5-6; CDR3 length: 15; D gene: TRBD2; CDR3 protein: CASSLAPGGTYEQYF; CDR3 DNA: TGTGCCAGCAGCTTGGCCCCGGGGGGTACCTACGAGCAGTACTTC
clone size: NA; J gene: TRBJ1-1; V gene: TRBV12-5; CDR3 length: 13; D gene: TRBD1; CDR3 protein: CASGLSGGTEAFF; CDR3 DNA: TGTGCTAGTGGTTTGTCAGGGGGCACTGAAGCTTTCTTT
clone size: NA; J gene: TRBJ2-7; V gene: TRBV7-3; CDR3 length: 15; D gene: NA; CDR3 protein: CASSLRQGSSYEQYF; CDR3 DNA: TGTGCCAGCAGCTTAAGGCAGGGGAGCTCCTACGAGCAGTACTTC
clone size: NA; J gene: TRBJ1-5; V gene: TRBV4-2; CDR3 length: 15; D gene: TRBD1; CDR3 protein: CASSQDRGNNQPQHF; CDR3 DNA: TGTGCCAGCAGCCAAGACAGGGGGAACAATCAGCCCCAGCATTTT
clone size: NA; J gene: TRBJ1-5; V gene: TRBV9; CDR3 length: 13; D gene: NA; CDR3 protein: CASSALGDQPQHF; CDR3 DNA: TGTGCCAGCAGCGCCTTAGGGGATCAGCCCCAGCATTTT
clone size: NA; J gene: TRBJ2-1; V gene: TRBV7-2; CDR3 length: 18; D gene: NA; CDR3 protein: CASSLLRGAESQHNEQFF; CDR3 DNA: TGTGCCAGCAGCTTACTCCGCGGGGCTGAATCCCAACACAATGAGCAGTTCTTC
clone size: few; J gene: TRBJ1-1; V gene: TRBV9; CDR3 length: 15; D gene: TRBD1; CDR3 protein: CASSGRDRVNTEAFF; CDR3 DNA: TGTGCCAGCAGCGGCCGGGACAGGGTGAACACTGAAGCTTTCTTT
clone size: NA; J gene: TRBJ2-3; V gene: TRBV7-3; CDR3 length: 16; D gene: TRBD2; CDR3 protein: CASSLGLAGGLDTQYF; CDR3 DNA: TGTGCCAGCAGCCTCGGACTAGCGGGGGGGCTGGATACGCAGTATTTT
clone size: NA; J gene: TRBJ1-6; V gene: TRBV19; CDR3 length: 12; D gene: NA; CDR3 protein: CASSAGNSPLHF; CDR3 DNA: TGTGCCAGTAGTGCAGGGAATTCACCCCTCCACTTT
clone size: NA; J gene: TRBJ1-1; V gene: TRBV7-8; CDR3 length: 14; D gene: TRBD1; CDR3 protein: CASSQGQIKPEAFF; CDR3 DNA: TGTGCCAGCAGCCAGGGACAGATAAAACCTGAAGCTTTCTTT
clone size: once; J gene: TRBJ1-2; V gene: TRBV7-3; CDR3 length: 14; D gene: NA; CDR3 protein: CASSREGGGEGYTF; CDR3 DNA: TGTGCCAGCAGCCGGGAAGGGGGGGGAGAAGGCTACACCTTC
clone size: NA; J gene: TRBJ2-3; V gene: TRBV7-3; CDR3 length: 16; D gene: TRBD1; CDR3 protein: CASSYTGTGGADTQYF; CDR3 DNA: TGTGCCAGCAGCTATACCGGGACAGGGGGCGCGGATACGCAGTATTTT
clone size: NA; J gene: TRBJ2-7; V gene: TRBV5-4; CDR3 length: 13; D gene: NA; CDR3 protein: CASSLTGSYEQYF; CDR3 DNA: TGTGCCAGCAGCTTAACAGGCTCCTACGAGCAGTACTTC
clone size: NA; J gene: TRBJ2-3; V gene: TRBV9; CDR3 length: 14; D gene: TRBD2; CDR3 protein: CASSGAGGLDTQYF; CDR3 DNA: TGTGCCAGCAGCGGGGCGGGGGGGCTGGATACGCAGTATTTT
clone size: NA; J gene: TRBJ2-2; V gene: TRBV4-3; CDR3 length: 15; D gene: TRBD2; CDR3 protein: CASSQGLAYTGELFF; CDR3 DNA: TGCGCCAGCAGCCAAGGACTAGCGTACACCGGGGAGCTGTTTTTT
clone size: NA; J gene: TRBJ1-1; V gene: TRBV7-3; CDR3 length: 16; D gene: NA; CDR3 protein: CASSLLGTKRGTEAFF; CDR3 DNA: TGTGCCAGCAGCTTACTCGGGACAAAACGGGGCACTGAAGCTTTCTTT
clone size: NA; J gene: TRBJ1-4; V gene: TRBV19; CDR3 length: 16; D gene: NA; CDR3 protein: CASSWTALATNEKLFF; CDR3 DNA: TGTGCCAGTAGTTGGACAGCCCTTGCAACTAATGAAAAACTGTTTTTT
clone size: NA; J gene: TRBJ2-5; V gene: TRBV9; CDR3 length: 14; D gene: TRBD2; CDR3 protein: CASSVSGSRETQYF; CDR3 DNA: TGTGCCAGCAGCGTAAGCGGGAGCCGAGAGACCCAGTACTTC
clone size: NA; J gene: TRBJ2-7; V gene: TRBV4-3; CDR3 length: 15; D gene: NA; CDR3 protein: CASSRQTGVSYEQYF; CDR3 DNA: TGCGCCAGCAGCCGGCAAACAGGAGTATCCTACGAGCAGTACTTC
clone size: NA; J gene: TRBJ2-7; V gene: TRBV19; CDR3 length: 15; D gene: TRBD2; CDR3 protein: CASSTLAGSPYEQYF; CDR3 DNA: TGTGCCAGTAGCACTCTAGCGGGGAGCCCCTACGAGCAGTACTTC
clone size: NA; J gene: TRBJ1-2; V gene: TRBV14; CDR3 length: 14; D gene: NA; CDR3 protein: CASSQDLRVYGYTF; CDR3 DNA: TGTGCCAGCAGCCAAGATTTGAGAGTGTATGGCTACACCTTC
clone size: NA; J gene: TRBJ1-2; V gene: TRBV2; CDR3 length: 15; D gene: NA; CDR3 protein: CASSSGGGANYGYTF; CDR3 DNA: TGTGCCAGCAGTTCGGGAGGGGGGGCTAACTATGGCTACACCTTC
clone size: NA; J gene: TRBJ1-3; V gene: TRBV9; CDR3 length: 12; D gene: NA; CDR3 protein: CASSPQGNTIYF; CDR3 DNA: TGTGCCAGCAGCCCACAGGGAAACACCATATATTTT
clone size: NA; J gene: TRBJ1-1; V gene: TRBV18; CDR3 length: 15; D gene: TRBD1; CDR3 protein: CASSLGQARGTEAFF; CDR3 DNA: TGTGCCAGCTCCCTCGGACAGGCCAGGGGCACTGAAGCTTTCTTT
clone size: NA; J gene: TRBJ2-7; V gene: TRBV28; CDR3 length: 12; D gene: TRBD1; CDR3 protein: CASSLRGYEQYF; CDR3 DNA: TGTGCCAGCAGTCTCAGGGGGTACGAGCAGTACTTC
clone size: NA; J gene: TRBJ1-2; V gene: TRBV19; CDR3 length: 13; D gene: NA; CDR3 protein: CASSTRGFDGYTF; CDR3 DNA: TGTGCCAGTAGTACCAGGGGATTCGATGGCTACACCTTC
clone size: NA; J gene: TRBJ1-5; V gene: TRBV5-5; CDR3 length: 14; D gene: TRBD1; CDR3 protein: CASSGTGGDQPQHF; CDR3 DNA: TGTGCCAGCAGCGGAACAGGGGGGGATCAGCCCCAGCATTTT
clone size: NA; J gene: TRBJ2-2; V gene: TRBV9; CDR3 length: 14; D gene: NA; CDR3 protein: CASSVWGGTGELFF; CDR3 DNA: TGTGCCAGCAGCGTTTGGGGAGGCACCGGGGAGCTGTTTTTT
clone size: few; J gene: TRBJ1-2; V gene: TRBV2; CDR3 length: 14; D gene: TRBD1; CDR3 protein: CAREQGAKIYGYTF; CDR3 DNA: TGTGCCAGAGAACAGGGGGCGAAAATCTATGGCTACACCTTC
clone size: NA; J gene: TRBJ2-1; V gene: TRBV11-2; CDR3 length: 15; D gene: TRBD1; CDR3 protein: CASSSRDRSHNEQFF; CDR3 DNA: TGTGCCAGCAGCTCCAGGGACAGGAGCCACAATGAGCAGTTCTTC
clone size: NA; J gene: TRBJ1-1; V gene: TRBV6-4; CDR3 length: 14; D gene: TRBD1; CDR3 protein: CASRTGKRGTEAFF; CDR3 DNA: TGTGCCAGCCGGACAGGCAAAAGGGGCACTGAAGCTTTCTTT
clone size: NA; J gene: TRBJ1-1; V gene: TRBV7-3; CDR3 length: 17; D gene: TRBD1; CDR3 protein: CASSPTGQESMNTEAFF; CDR3 DNA: TGTGCCAGCAGCCCCACCGGACAGGAAAGTATGAACACTGAAGCTTTCTTT
clone size: NA; J gene: TRBJ2-3; V gene: TRBV4-2; CDR3 length: 16; D gene: TRBD1; CDR3 protein: CASSQEEGQGADTQYF; CDR3 DNA: TGTGCCAGCAGCCAAGAAGAGGGACAGGGAGCAGATACGCAGTATTTT
clone size: NA; J gene: TRBJ1-2; V gene: TRBV27; CDR3 length: 13; D gene: NA; CDR3 protein: CASSSAVTYGYTF; CDR3 DNA: TGTGCCAGCAGTTCGGCCGTGACTTATGGCTACACCTTC
clone size: once; J gene: TRBJ2-1; V gene: TRBV19; CDR3 length: 14; D gene: TRBD2; CDR3 protein: CASSSSGDYNEQFF; CDR3 DNA: TGTGCCAGTAGTTCGAGCGGGGATTACAATGAGCAGTTCTTC